This is a list of T cell receptor beta chains from one sample in a study of patients and donors after allogeneic stem cell transplantation. TCRdb used MiXCR to reprocess the RT-PCR reads, holding one entry per CDR3 protein. The sample includes about 960,000 distinct CDR3 sequences, approximately 18% of them seen just once. Sequencing was carried out using blood, either unsorted or a sorted T cell fraction (not recorded which). The source of these receptors is a human donor who was either an allogeneic HSCT recipient or a stem cell or donor lymphocyte infusion donor (not recorded which). It is not recorded whose cells these are; they may come from a transplant donor. Both conserved end residues are part of each CDR3. The D gene is left open where the match is weak. Only part of the rows carry a size: once, few, many, or a class if the clone is expanded.

V,J,D,size,DNA,CDR3
TRBV20-1,TRBJ1-1,-,few,TGCAGTGCTAGGGAGGTGTTCAGGGTCGCTGAAGCTTTCTTT,CSAREVFRVAEAFF
TRBV29-1,TRBJ2-2,-,few,TGCAGCGTTGGGAGACAGGCGCCGAACACCGGGGAGCTGTTTTTT,CSVGRQAPNTGELFF
TRBV7-2,TRBJ1-4,-,many,TGTGCCAGCAGTAGCCAGGGAGGGAATGAAAAACTGTTTTTT,CASSSQGGNEKLFF
TRBV7-2,TRBJ1-4,-,few,TGTGCCAGCAGCAGTTCAGGGAGTCGTAGTGAAAAACTGTTTTTT,CASSSSGSRSEKLFF
TRBV4-3,TRBJ2-7,TRBD2,few,TGCGCCAGCAGCCAAGATCGGACTAGCGGGGAGCTTTCCTACGAGCAGTACTTC,CASSQDRTSGELSYEQYF
TRBV5-1,TRBJ2-7,-,-,TGCGCCAGCAGCAAGGGATGGGGGGGCGACATCTCCTACGAGCAGTACTTC,CASSKGWGGDISYEQYF
TRBV6-1,TRBJ2-2,-,few,TGTGCCAGCAGTGAATATCCGACGGGCGGGGAGCTGTTTTTT,CASSEYPTGGELFF
TRBV20-1,TRBJ2-1,TRBD2,many,TGCAGTGCTAGAGAAGGGACTAGCGGCTACAATGAGCAGTTCTTC,CSAREGTSGYNEQFF
TRBV6-1,TRBJ1-2,TRBD1,few,TGTGCCAGCAGTCGACAGGGACAGCACGATGGCTACACCTTC,CASSRQGQHDGYTF
TRBV4-1,TRBJ1-3,-,-,TGCGCCAGCAGCCCCAGAGGGTTGTCTGGAAACACCATATATTTT,CASSPRGLSGNTIYF
TRBV5-6,TRBJ2-7,-,-,TGTGCCAGCAGCTTGGGCACCCACGAGCAGTACTTC,CASSLGTHEQYF
TRBV15,TRBJ2-7,TRBD1,-,TGTGCCACCAGCATGATGGACAGGGGGACCTACGAGCAGTACTTC,CATSMMDRGTYEQYF
TRBV20-1,TRBJ2-7,-,-,TGCAGTGCTAGAATCGCGACGTCCTACGAGCAGTACTTC,CSARIATSYEQYF
TRBV7-9,TRBJ1-2,TRBD1,-,TGTGCCAGCAGCTTATCTGGGACAGGGAAGGGTGGCTACACCTTC,CASSLSGTGKGGYTF
TRBV12-3/TRBV12-4,TRBJ1-4,-,few,TGTGCCAGCAGTTTTCAGGGGACGATGGAAAAACTGTTTTTT,CASSFQGTMEKLFF
TRBV15,TRBJ2-1,TRBD2,few,TGTGCCACCAGCAGTGGGGCCCATCGCGGGGGGGCCTTGAATGAGCAGTTCTTC,CATSSGAHRGGALNEQFF
TRBV12-3/TRBV12-4,TRBJ2-7,-,many,TGTGCCAGCAGTTCCGGGCGCGAGCAGTACTTC,CASSSGREQYF
TRBV6-4,TRBJ2-1,-,few,TGTGCCAGCAGTGACTCTTGGCTAGCGCCCTACAATGAGCAGTTCTTC,CASSDSWLAPYNEQFF
TRBV10-3,TRBJ2-1,-,few,TGTGCCATCAGTTTGGCGGGGAATGAGCAGTTCTTC,CAISLAGNEQFF
TRBV10-3,TRBJ2-3,TRBD2,few,TGTGCCAGTTGTCTAGCGGGAGGAACAGATACGCAGTATTTT,CASCLAGGTDTQYF
TRBV27,TRBJ2-4,-,few,TGTGCCAGCAGTTTAAGGTCCCAGGGCGCAAGTAGCATTCAGTACTTC,CASSLRSQGASSIQYF
TRBV6-1,TRBJ2-5,-,-,TGTGCCAGCACCCGGGGGGCAGGGCAAGAGACCCAGTACTTC,CASTRGAGQETQYF
TRBV6-1,TRBJ1-2,-,-,TGTGCCAGCAGTCCCGGGGCAGGGCATGGCTACACCTTC,CASSPGAGHGYTF
TRBV5-6,TRBJ2-7,-,-,TGTGCCAGCAGCTTGGCGACAGACTACGAGCAGTACTTC,CASSLATDYEQYF
TRBV6-2/TRBV6-3,TRBJ1-2,-,few,TGTGCCAGCACCCAGACCCCAGAACGGCCCAACTATGGCTACACCTTC,CASTQTPERPNYGYTF
TRBV5-1,TRBJ2-3,TRBD2,few,TGCGCCAGCAGCTTGGTGGCTAGCGGGGGGGCCGGGGCAGATACGCAGTATTTT,CASSLVASGGAGADTQYF
TRBV20-1,TRBJ2-1,-,-,TGCAGTGCTAGGCGGTCGGACAATGAGCAGTTCTTC,CSARRSDNEQFF
TRBV24-1,TRBJ1-5,-,few,TGTGCCACCAGTGATTTGCCCGGGTGTTCCCAGCATTTT,CATSDLPGCSQHF
TRBV29-1,TRBJ1-2,-,few,TGCAGCGCCGATGGCTACACCTTC,CSADGYTF
TRBV2,TRBJ2-1,-,few,TGTGCCAGCCTTAGAAGACAGGTTAGCTCCTACAATGAGCAGTTCTTC,CASLRRQVSSYNEQFF
TRBV6-6,TRBJ2-3,-,few,TGTGCCAGCATTCTACGGGGGACAGATACGCAGTATTTT,CASILRGTDTQYF
TRBV5-1,TRBJ2-7,-,-,TGCGCCAGCAGCTCTGATGACCCGGGCCTCTCCCACGGGCAAAAGTACTTC,CASSSDDPGLSHGQKYF